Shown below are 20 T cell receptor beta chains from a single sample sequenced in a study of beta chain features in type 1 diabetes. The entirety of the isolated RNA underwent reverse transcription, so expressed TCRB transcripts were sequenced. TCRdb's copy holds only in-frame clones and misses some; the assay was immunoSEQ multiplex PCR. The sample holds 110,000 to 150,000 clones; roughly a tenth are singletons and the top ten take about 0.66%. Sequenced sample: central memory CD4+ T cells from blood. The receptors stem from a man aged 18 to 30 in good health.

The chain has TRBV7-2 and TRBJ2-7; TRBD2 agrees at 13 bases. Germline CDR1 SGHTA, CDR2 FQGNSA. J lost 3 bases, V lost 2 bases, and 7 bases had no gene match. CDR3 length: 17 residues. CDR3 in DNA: TGTGCCAGCAGCTTATCTCTGCGGACTAGCGGGGGCTACGAGCAGTACTTC. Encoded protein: CASSLSLRTSGGYEQYF.

CDR3 sequence reads: CATSREIGQLYGYTF. The CDR3 coding sequence is TGTGCCACCAGCAGAGAAATTGGACAGCTATATGGCTACACCTTC. The genes are TRBV15 and TRBJ1-2; tentative D call: TRBD1 (6 bases). The CDR3 runs 15 residues. Germline values: CDR1 LNHNV, CDR2 YYDKDF (reference sequence). The ends were cut back, 0 bases at V and 5 bases at J, with 13 bases in the middle.

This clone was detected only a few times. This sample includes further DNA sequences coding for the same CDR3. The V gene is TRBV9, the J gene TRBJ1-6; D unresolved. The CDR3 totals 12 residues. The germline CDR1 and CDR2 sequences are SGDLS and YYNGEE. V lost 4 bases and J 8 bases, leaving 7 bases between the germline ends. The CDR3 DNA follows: TGTGCCAGCAGCCCCCAGGATTCACCCCTCCACTTT. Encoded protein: CASSPQDSPLHF.

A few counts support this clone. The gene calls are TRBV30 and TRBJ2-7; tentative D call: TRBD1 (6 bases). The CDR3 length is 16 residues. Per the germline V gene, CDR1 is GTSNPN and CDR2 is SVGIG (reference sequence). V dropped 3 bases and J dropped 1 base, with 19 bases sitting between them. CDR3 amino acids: CAWRAPTGLGSYEQYF. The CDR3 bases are TGTGCCTGGAGAGCACCCACAGGGTTGGGGTCCTACGAGCAGTACTTC.

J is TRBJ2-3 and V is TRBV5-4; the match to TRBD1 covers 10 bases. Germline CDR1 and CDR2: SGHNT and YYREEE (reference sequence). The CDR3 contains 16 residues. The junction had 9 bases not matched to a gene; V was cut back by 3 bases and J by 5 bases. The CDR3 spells CASSYPTGQGKDTQYF. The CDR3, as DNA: TGTGCCAGCAGCTACCCTACGGGACAGGGGAAAGATACGCAGTATTTT.

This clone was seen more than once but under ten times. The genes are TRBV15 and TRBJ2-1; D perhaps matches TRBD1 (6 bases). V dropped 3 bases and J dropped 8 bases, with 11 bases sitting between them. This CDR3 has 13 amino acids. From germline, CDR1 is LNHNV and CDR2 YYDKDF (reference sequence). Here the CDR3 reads CATSSRGGDEQFF. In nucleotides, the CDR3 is TGTGCCACCAGCAGCAGGGGTGGGGATGAGCAGTTCTTC.

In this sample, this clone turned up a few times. As DNA, the CDR3 is TGTGCCAGCAGCGAACAACAGGGGGGCAACACTGAAGCTTTCTTT. This encodes CASSEQQGGNTEAFF. The V and J genes are TRBV9 and TRBJ1-1, with 8 bases aligning to TRBD1. From germline, CDR1 is SGDLS and CDR2 YYNGEE. The CDR3 extends over 15 amino acids. V shed 3 bases and J 2 bases; nucleotides not matched to a gene: 6.

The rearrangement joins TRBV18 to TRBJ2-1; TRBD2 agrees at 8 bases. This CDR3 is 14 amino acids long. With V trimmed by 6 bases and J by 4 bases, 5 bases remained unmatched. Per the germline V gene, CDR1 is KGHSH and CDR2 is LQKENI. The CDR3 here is CASSPRGDYNEQFF. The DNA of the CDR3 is TGTGCCAGCTCGCCGCGGGGGGATTACAATGAGCAGTTCTTC.

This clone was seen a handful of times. The CDR3 coding sequence is TGTGCCAGCAGTTACGGAGGGGCGGACACCGGGGAGCTGTTTTTT. It specifies CASSYGGADTGELFF. The chain links TRBV6-6 to TRBJ2-2; a weak D match, TRBD2 (6 bases). V gave up 2 bases and J gave up 3 bases, with 10 bases separating them. The V gene's germline CDR1 is MNHNY and CDR2 SVGAGI (reference sequence). The CDR3 is 15 residues long.

CDR3 DNA sequence: TGTGCCAGCAGTTCCCGGGGGGGCCGCCACAATGAGCAGTTCTTC. This codes for CASSSRGGRHNEQFF. The chain links TRBV28 to TRBJ2-1, with TRBD2 matching 8 bases. With 4 bases clipped from V and 5 bases from J, the junction kept 7 bases outside the gene matches. Germline values: CDR1 MDHEN, CDR2 SYDVKM. The CDR3 loop spans 15 amino acids.

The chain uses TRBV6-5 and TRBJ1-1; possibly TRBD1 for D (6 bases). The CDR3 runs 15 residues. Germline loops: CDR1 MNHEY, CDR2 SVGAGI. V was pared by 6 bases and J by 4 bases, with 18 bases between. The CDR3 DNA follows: TGTGCCAGCAGATGGATCAGGGGAGGGACCACTGAAGCTTTCTTT. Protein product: CASRWIRGGTTEAFF.

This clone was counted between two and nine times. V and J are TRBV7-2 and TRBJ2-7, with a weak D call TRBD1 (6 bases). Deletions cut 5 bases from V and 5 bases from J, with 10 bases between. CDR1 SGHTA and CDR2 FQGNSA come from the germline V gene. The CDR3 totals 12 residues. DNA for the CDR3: TGTGCCAGCAGCGCCGAGGGGGACGAGCAGTACTTC. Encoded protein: CASSAEGDEQYF.

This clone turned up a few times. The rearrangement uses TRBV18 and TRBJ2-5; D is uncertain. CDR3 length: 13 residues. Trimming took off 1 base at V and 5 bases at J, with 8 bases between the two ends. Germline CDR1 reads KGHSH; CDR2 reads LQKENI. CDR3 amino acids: CASSPRGPETQYF. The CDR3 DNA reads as TGTGCCAGCTCACCACGAGGCCCGGAGACCCAGTACTTC.

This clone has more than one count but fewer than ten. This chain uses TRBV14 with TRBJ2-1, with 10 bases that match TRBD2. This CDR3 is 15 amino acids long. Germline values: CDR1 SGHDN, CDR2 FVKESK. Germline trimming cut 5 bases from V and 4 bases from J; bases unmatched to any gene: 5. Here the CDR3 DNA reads TGTGCCAGCAGCGGAAAGCGGGGGGGTTACAATGAGCAGTTCTTC. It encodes CASSGKRGGYNEQFF.

This CDR3 reads CASSHQYPSGGYQETQYF. For the CDR3, the DNA is TGCGCCAGCAGCCACCAATACCCTAGCGGGGGGTACCAAGAGACCCAGTACTTC. The rearrangement joins TRBV4-1 to TRBJ2-5, with TRBD2 matching 11 bases. V was clipped by 3 bases and J by 0 bases; unmatched bases: 9. The germline CDR1 and CDR2 sequences are MGHRA and YSYEKL. The CDR3 runs to 18 residues.

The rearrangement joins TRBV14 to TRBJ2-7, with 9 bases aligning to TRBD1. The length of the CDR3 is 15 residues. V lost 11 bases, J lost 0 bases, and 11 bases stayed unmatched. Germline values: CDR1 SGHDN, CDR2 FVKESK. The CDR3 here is CAGWTGDMSSYEQYF. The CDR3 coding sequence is TGTGCCGGCTGGACAGGGGATATGAGCTCCTACGAGCAGTACTTC.

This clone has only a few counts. The CDR3 loop is CSVGRLAGETQYF. CDR3 coding DNA: TGCAGCGTCGGTAGACTAGCGGGAGAGACCCAGTACTTC. This chain joins TRBV29-1 and TRBJ2-5; TRBD2 matches at 10 bases. J lost 4 bases, V lost 6 bases, and 5 bases had no gene match. Germline CDR1 SQVTM, CDR2 ANQGSEA. The CDR3 is 13 residues long. Variable domain in full (rest from reference TRBV29-1 and TRBJ2-5): SAVISQKPSRDICQRGTSLTIQCQVDSQVTMMFWYRQQPGQSLTLIATANQGSEATYESGFVIDKFPISRPNLTFSTLTVSNMSPEDSSIYLCSVGRLAGETQYFGPGTRLLVL.

The CDR3 DNA reads as TGTGCCAGCAGCCCTAGAGGGCAAGAGACCCAGTACTTC. The encoded protein is CASSPRGQETQYF. The chain has TRBV6-1 and TRBJ2-5, with D possibly being TRBD2 (5 bases). The germline CDR1 and CDR2 sequences are MNHNS and SASEGT. V gave up 6 bases and J gave up 2 bases, with 10 bases separating them. This CDR3 region has 13 residues.

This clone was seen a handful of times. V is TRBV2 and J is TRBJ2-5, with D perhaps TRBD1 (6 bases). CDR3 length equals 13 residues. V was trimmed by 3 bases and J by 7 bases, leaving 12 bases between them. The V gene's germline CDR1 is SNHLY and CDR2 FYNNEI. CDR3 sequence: CASSDTGIGTQYF. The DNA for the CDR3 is TGTGCCAGCAGTGACACAGGGATCGGGACCCAGTACTTC.

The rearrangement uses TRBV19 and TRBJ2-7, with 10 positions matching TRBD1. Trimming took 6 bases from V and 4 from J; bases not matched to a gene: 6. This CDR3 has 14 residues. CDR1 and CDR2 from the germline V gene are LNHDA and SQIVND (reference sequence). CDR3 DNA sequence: TGTGCCAGTAGAAGGGACAGGGGAGGATACGAGCAGTACTTC. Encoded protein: CASRRDRGGYEQYF.